One sample yielded the 19 T cell receptor beta chains listed below, sequenced in a study of shared clonotypes between healthy human individuals. Data came from immunoSEQ multiplex PCR; TCRdb stores just in-frame clones and leaves some out. This sample has approximately 940,000 clones; about three quarters occur once, and the top ten carry approximately 1.5%. The sequenced sample was memory CD4+ T cells sorted from blood. The subset: CD45RA-negative fraction. The receptors shown here come from a man younger than 35 in good health.

The V gene is TRBV7-9, the J gene TRBJ2-2; 9 bases are a match to TRBD1. The CDR3 is 15 residues long. Trimming cost V 4 bases and J 7 bases; bases outside gene matches: 7. Germline CDR1 and CDR2: SEHNR and FQNEAQ (reference sequence). CDR3 residues: CASSWETGGRGELFF. The CDR3 DNA is TGTGCCAGCAGCTGGGAGACAGGGGGGCGCGGGGAGCTGTTTTTT.

The chain uses TRBV15 and TRBJ1-2; D is unresolved. Trimming took off 1 base at V and 3 bases at J, with 6 bases between the two ends. CDR3 length equals 13 residues. The germline V gene encodes CDR1 LNHNV and CDR2 YYDKDF (reference sequence). The CDR3 loop is CATSRAGYYGYTF. The CDR3 DNA follows: TGTGCCACCAGCAGAGCGGGCTACTATGGCTACACCTTC. The variable domain in full, with the rest retrieved from reference TRBV15 and TRBJ1-2, is DAMVIQNPRYQVTQFGKPVTLSCSQTLNHNVMYWYQQKSSQAPKLLFHYYDKDFNNEADTPDNFQSRRPNTSFCFLDIRSPGLGDTAMYLCATSRAGYYGYTFGSGTRLTVV.

This clone was found a few times. In DNA form, the CDR3 reads TGTGCCAGCAGCGCGACTTTAAAACGGACAGTGAGCTCCTACGAGCAGTACTTC. It is translated as CASSATLKRTVSSYEQYF. This chain connects TRBV7-9 to TRBJ2-7; D might be TRBD1 (6 bases). The CDR3 has 18 residues. Trimming took off 5 bases at V and 0 bases at J, with 23 bases between the two ends. In germline, CDR1 is SEHNR, CDR2 FQNEAQ (reference sequence).

V is TRBV5-1 and J is TRBJ1-1; D gene unclear. CDR1 SGHRS and CDR2 YFSETQ come from the germline V gene. The germline V and J ends were trimmed by 0 bases and 1 base, with 10 bases remaining between them. This CDR3 has 15 residues. CDR3 nucleotides: TGCGCCAGCAGCTTGGATCGCCTCGAGAACACTGAAGCTTTCTTT. Amino acids: CASSLDRLENTEAFF.

On this clone: Other DNA sequences in this sample translate to the same CDR3. The chain is built from TRBV5-1 and TRBJ2-7, with D possibly matching TRBD2 (6 bases). Germline CDR1 SGHRS, CDR2 YFSETQ. The V and J ends lost 2 bases and 2 bases respectively, with 11 bases between them. The CDR3 sequence is 14 residues long. CDR3 in DNA: TGCGCCAGCAGCTTTGGAGGGGAAACCTACGAGCAGTACTTC. It specifies CASSFGGETYEQYF.

As for this clone: This CDR3 is also generated by other DNA sequences in the sample. Here the CDR3 reads CASSLGDRVNTEAFF. CDR3 DNA: TGTGCCAGCAGCCTTGGGGACAGAGTGAACACTGAAGCTTTCTTT. This chain connects TRBV11-2 to TRBJ1-1; 7 bases line up with TRBD1. V lost 5 bases, J lost 0 bases, and 6 bases stayed unmatched. Germline-derived CDR1 and CDR2 are SGHAT and FQNNGV. The CDR3 covers 15 residues.

The chain uses TRBV7-2 and TRBJ2-5; TRBD2 aligns across 8 bases. CDR1 is SGHTA, CDR2 FQGNSA, per germline. The CDR3 extends over 16 amino acids. Trimming cost V 0 bases and J 5 bases; bases outside gene matches: 8. The CDR3 sequence: CASSLAGTRGRETQYF. The CDR3 DNA reads as TGTGCCAGCAGCTTAGCAGGGACTAGAGGAAGGGAGACCCAGTACTTC.

The chain employs TRBV5-1 and TRBJ1-6; 8 bases map to TRBD1. The CDR3 spans 16 residues. The germline V gene encodes CDR1 SGHRS and CDR2 YFSETQ. Trimming cost V 0 bases and J 6 bases; bases outside gene matches: 5. The CDR3 DNA sequence: TGCGCCAGCAGCTTGGGCTCGGACAGGGCTAATTCACCCCTCCACTTT. It specifies CASSLGSDRANSPLHF.

This chain joins TRBV6-5 and TRBJ1-2; TRBD1 might be the D (5 bases). V was cut by 5 bases and J by 5 bases, with 15 bases left in between. Germline assignment: CDR1 MNHEY and CDR2 SVGAGI. The CDR3 has 14 amino acids. The CDR3 DNA is TGTGCCAGCAGTGCCGGGACGGGAATTTATGGCTACACCTTC. It specifies CASSAGTGIYGYTF.

In this sample, this clone turned up once. V gene TRBV27 combines with J gene TRBJ1-6; TRBD1 might be the D (5 bases). The V end lost 6 bases, the J end lost 7 bases, and 16 bases lay between the germline ends. This CDR3 is 15 amino acids long. The germline V gene has CDR1 MNHEY and CDR2 SMNVEV (reference sequence). The CDR3 is CASRPLGGKNSPLHF. The CDR3 coding sequence is TGTGCCAGCAGACCATTGGGGGGAAAGAATTCACCCCTCCACTTT.

This clone was observed many times. Other DNA sequences in the sample encode the same CDR3. The chain employs TRBV2 and TRBJ1-1, with unresolved D. With 2 bases removed from V and 5 bases from J, the gap between germline ends came to 3 bases. The CDR3 extends over 11 amino acids. The germline V gene has CDR1 SNHLY and CDR2 FYNNEI. The CDR3 sequence: CASSERTEAFF. Written as DNA, the CDR3 is TGTGCCAGCAGTGAACGGACTGAAGCTTTCTTT.

The chain has TRBV4-3 and TRBJ2-1, with 9 nucleotides matching TRBD2. This CDR3 comprises 15 residues. Trimming at V came to 3 bases and at J to 7 bases, leaving 7 bases not matched to a gene. Germline CDR1 reads LGHNA; CDR2 reads YSLEER. The CDR3, as DNA: TGCGCCAGCAGCCAGTCCGGGACTAGCAAAAATGAGCAGTTCTTC. Its translation is CASSQSGTSKNEQFF.

This clone turned up a few times. The chain carries TRBV2 and TRBJ1-2; D is uncertain. CDR3 length equals 13 residues. Trimming removed 4 bases from V and 0 bases from J, with 6 bases in between. Germline V CDR1 and CDR2: SNHLY, FYNNEI. In nucleotides, the CDR3 is TGTGCCAGCAGTGGTTACCCTAACTATGGCTACACCTTC. Translated: CASSGYPNYGYTF.

V is TRBV28 and J is TRBJ1-2; a weak D match, TRBD1 (5 bases). The CDR3 extends over 13 amino acids. Trimming removed 4 bases at V and 0 bases at J, with 6 bases between. Germline loops: CDR1 MDHEN, CDR2 SYDVKM. The CDR3 protein is CASSSTANYGYTF. The CDR3 DNA sequence: TGTGCCAGCAGTTCGACAGCTAACTATGGCTACACCTTC.

In the case of this clone: Sequence at one end of the junction differs from germline and may be a read error. The J gene is TRBJ2-4, the V gene TRBV7-2; D is perhaps TRBD2 (6 bases). The CDR3 sequence is 12 residues long. Germline V gene lookup returns CDR1 SGHTA and CDR2 FQGNSA. The CDR3 reads CASSSSTSTSRF. For the CDR3, the DNA is TGTGCCAGCAGCTCTTCGACTAGTACCAGTCGATTC.

The gene calls are TRBV7-2 and TRBJ2-5; D might be TRBD2 (6 bases). The CDR3 sequence is 15 residues long. Germline values: CDR1 SGHTA, CDR2 FQGNSA. Trimming cost V 5 bases and J 4 bases, with 17 bases left between them. The CDR3 reads CASSPGDWELETQYF. CDR3 nucleotide sequence: TGTGCCAGCAGCCCCGGGGACTGGGAATTAGAGACCCAGTACTTC.

The rearrangement uses TRBV30 and TRBJ1-2, with D perhaps matching TRBD1 (6 bases). CDR1 is GTSNPN and CDR2 is SVGIG in the germline V gene (reference sequence). There are 14 residues in the CDR3. Trimming cost V 0 bases and J 2 bases, with 10 bases left between them. The CDR3 is CAWSVTGQNYGYTF. The CDR3 nucleotides are TGTGCCTGGAGTGTAACAGGACAGAACTATGGCTACACCTTC.

The CDR3 is CASSPLEGGQPQHF. CDR3 coding DNA: TGTGCCAGCTCACCATTGGAGGGTGGTCAGCCCCAGCATTTT. The chain uses TRBV18 and TRBJ1-5; no firm D call. Trimming pared 2 bases from V and 6 bases from J, leaving 11 bases between. The CDR3 runs 14 residues. Germline CDR1 KGHSH, CDR2 LQKENI.

The chain uses TRBV9 and TRBJ1-1; no reliable D call. The germline CDR1 and CDR2 sequences are SGDLS and YYNGEE. The V end lost 2 bases, the J end lost 2 bases, and 13 bases lay between the germline ends. The CDR3 loop spans 15 amino acids. The DNA for the CDR3 is TGTGCCAGCAGCGTCGGAGTCGATGTCAACACTGAAGCTTTCTTT. This codes for CASSVGVDVNTEAFF.